This T cell receptor beta chain was captured in a study of shared clonotypes between healthy human individuals. This clone has a single count. CDR1 is MDHEN, CDR2 SYDVKM, per germline. Trimming took 4 bases from V and 4 from J; bases not matched to a gene: 5. The CDR3 totals 14 residues. Assay: immunoSEQ multiplex PCR; the TCRdb copy retains only in-frame clones and omits some. This sample has over a million clones, with 75% to 85% found just once. What was sequenced was memory CD4+ T cells from PBMCs. Sample subset: CD45RA-negative fraction. This chain uses TRBV28 with TRBJ2-7; 9 positions agree with TRBD1. The clonotype comes from a man aged 18-30 years in good health. Some clones in this sample may be carry-over from other donors' samples. The CDR3 DNA follows: TGTGCCAGCAGTTCATCCGGGACAGGGTACGAGCAGTACTTC. The encoded protein is CASSSSGTGYEQYF.